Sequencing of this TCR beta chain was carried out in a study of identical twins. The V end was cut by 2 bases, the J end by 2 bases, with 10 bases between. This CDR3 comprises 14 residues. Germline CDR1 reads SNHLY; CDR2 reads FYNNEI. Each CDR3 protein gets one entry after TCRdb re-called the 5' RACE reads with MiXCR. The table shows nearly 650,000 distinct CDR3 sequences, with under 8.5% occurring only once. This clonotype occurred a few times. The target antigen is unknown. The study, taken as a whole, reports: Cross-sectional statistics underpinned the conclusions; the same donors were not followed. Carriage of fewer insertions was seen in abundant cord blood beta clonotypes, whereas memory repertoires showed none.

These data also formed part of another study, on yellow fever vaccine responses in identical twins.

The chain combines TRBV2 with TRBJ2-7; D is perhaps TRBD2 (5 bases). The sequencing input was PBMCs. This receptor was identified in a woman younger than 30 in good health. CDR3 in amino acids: CASSELGETYEQYF. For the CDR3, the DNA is TGTGCCAGCAGTGAACTGGGAGAGACCTACGAGCAGTACTTC.